Listed below are T cell receptor beta chains from one sample, sequenced in a study of blood T cells in healthy people across ages. One entry per CDR3 protein, called by TCRdb with MiXCR from the 5' RACE reads. The sample has roughly 700,000 distinct CDR3 sequences; around 48% are singletons. Sample: blood. The source is a woman in her sixties in good health. Each CDR3 is given with its conserved first and last residue. The D gene is left open where the match is weak. Clone size appears in some rows only: once, few, many, or a class for an expanded clone.

>TRBJ2-1|-|-|TRBV7-2
CASSIGRQETQFF
TGTGCCAGCAGCATAGGGAGGCAAGAGACCCAGTTCTTC
>TRBJ2-3|-|TRBD1|TRBV29-1
CSGAGTGWTDTQYF
TGCAGCGGGGCCGGGACAGGGTGGACAGATACGCAGTATTTT
>TRBJ1-1|-|TRBD1|TRBV27
CASSLYRGYTEAFF
TGTGCCAGCAGTTTGTACAGGGGGTACACTGAAGCTTTCTTT
>TRBJ2-3|-|TRBD2|TRBV27
CASSLGAGAIDTQYF
TGTGCCAGCAGTTTAGGAGCGGGAGCCATAGATACGCAGTATTTT
>TRBJ2-7|few|-|TRBV7-2
CASSLVGGSEQYF
TGTGCCAGCAGCTTAGTGGGAGGTAGCGAGCAGTACTTC
>TRBJ2-5|many|-|TRBV4-2
CASSHSGETQYF
TGTGCCAGCAGCCATTCGGGAGAGACCCAGTACTTC
>TRBJ2-7|many|-|TRBV28
CASSPPGVYEQYF
TGTGCCAGCAGCCCCCCTGGGGTCTACGAGCAGTACTTC
>TRBJ1-2|many|-|TRBV29-1
CSAEPGTPSHGYTF
TGCAGCGCCGAACCCGGGACTCCCTCTCATGGCTACACCTTC
>TRBJ2-5|-|-|TRBV27
CASSLSSAGMVDEQYF
TGTGCCAGCAGTTTATCCTCCGCGGGAATGGTGGATGAGCAGTACTTC
>TRBJ2-1|-|TRBD1|TRBV5-1
CTSSKGQPYNEQFF
TGCACCAGCAGCAAGGGACAGCCCTACAATGAACAGTTCTTC
>TRBJ2-3|-|-|TRBV11-2
CASKGGGSTDTQYF
TGTGCCAGCAAAGGGGGGGGGAGCACAGATACGCAGTATTTT
>TRBJ2-5|few|-|TRBV29-1
CSVSALALTQETQYF
TGCAGCGTTTCGGCCCTAGCCCTAACACAAGAGACCCAGTACTTC
>TRBJ2-3|-|TRBD1|TRBV4-2
CASSPETGGTDTQYF
TGTGCCAGCAGCCCAGAGACAGGGGGCACAGATACGCAGTATTTT
>TRBJ1-1|-|TRBD1|TRBV5-1
CASSSDRGGGAEAFF
TGCGCCAGCAGCTCCGACAGGGGCGGTGGGGCTGAAGCTTTCTTT
>TRBJ2-1|-|-|TRBV5-1
CASSTDPSVNYNEQFF
TGCGCCAGCAGCACAGACCCTAGCGTCAACTACAATGAGCAGTTCTTC
>TRBJ2-5|-|TRBD2|TRBV4-2
CASTTTSGRVYETQYF
TGTGCCAGCACCACAACTAGCGGGAGGGTCTATGAGACCCAGTACTTC
>TRBJ1-1|-|-|TRBV20-1
CSAMDRLMNTEAFF
TGCAGTGCTATGGACAGACTCATGAACACTGAAGCTTTCTTT
>TRBJ2-5|-|TRBD1|TRBV19
CASRHWDSGDDEQYF
TGTGCCAGTAGACATTGGGACAGCGGTGACGATGAGCAGTACTTC
>TRBJ2-1|-|-|TRBV7-2
CASSPSWGRSSYNEQFF
TGTGCCAGCAGCCCAAGTTGGGGCAGGAGCTCCTACAATGAGCAGTTCTTC
>TRBJ2-3|few|-|TRBV29-1
CSVDRASTDTQYF
TGCAGCGTCGACAGAGCTAGCACAGATACGCAGTATTTT
>TRBJ1-1|few|TRBD1|TRBV29-1
CSVEDFDRVFTEAFF
TGCAGCGTTGAAGATTTTGACAGGGTTTTCACTGAAGCTTTCTTT
>TRBJ2-2|few|-|TRBV6-2/TRBV6-3
CASSRDVLDTGELFF
TGTGCCAGCAGCCGGGACGTCCTAGACACCGGGGAGCTGTTTTTT
>TRBJ1-1|-|TRBD1|TRBV25-1
CASSERGTANTEAFF
TGTGCCAGCAGTGAAAGAGGGACAGCGAACACTGAAGCTTTCTTT
>TRBJ1-4|-|TRBD1|TRBV30
CAWSGILRDRGEKLFF
TGTGCCTGGAGTGGAATCCTTCGGGACAGGGGAGAAAAACTGTTTTTT
>TRBJ2-1|few|TRBD1|TRBV5-1
CASSLDRVNEQFF
TGCGCCAGCAGCCTCGACAGGGTGAATGAGCAGTTCTTC
>TRBJ2-7|-|-|TRBV5-1
CASSFDSTYEQYF
TGCGCCAGCAGCTTTGACAGTACCTACGAGCAGTACTTC
>TRBJ1-2|many|-|TRBV20-1
CSAVNYGYTF
TGCAGTGCCGTTAACTATGGCTACACCTTC
>TRBJ2-1|few|-|TRBV4-2
CASSQVGPYNEQFF
TGTGCCAGCAGCCAAGTGGGCCCCTACAATGAGCAGTTCTTC
>TRBJ2-1|many|-|TRBV20-1
CSALKDNEQFF
TGCAGTGCTCTAAAAGACAATGAGCAGTTCTTC
>TRBJ2-1|few|-|TRBV12-3/TRBV12-4
CASKPTRDKNNEQFF
TGTGCCAGTAAACCAACCAGGGACAAAAACAATGAGCAGTTCTTC
>TRBJ2-1|-|TRBD2|TRBV10-3
CAISVAGAGEQFF
TGTGCCATCAGTGTAGCGGGAGCGGGTGAGCAGTTCTTC
>TRBJ2-1|-|-|TRBV7-9
CASSVGVRNEQFF
TGTGCCAGCAGCGTAGGGGTACGTAATGAGCAGTTCTTC
>TRBJ2-7|-|-|TRBV7-2
CASSLGPGAGLMSWSEQYF
TGTGCCAGCAGCTTAGGTCCGGGGGCGGGTCTGATGTCCTGGTCCGAGCAGTACTTC
>TRBJ2-1|-|TRBD2|TRBV7-2
CANSSYSGTSGYNEQFF
TGTGCCAACAGTTCATATTCCGGGACTAGCGGTTACAATGAGCAGTTCTTC
>TRBJ1-2|-|-|TRBV20-1
CSEGTPSNYGYTF
TGCAGTGAAGGGACACCCTCTAACTATGGCTACACCTTC
>TRBJ2-1|-|-|TRBV15
CATSKDNSIYNEQFF
TGTGCCACCTCAAAAGACAACTCGATATACAATGAGCAGTTCTTC
>TRBJ2-5|few|-|TRBV30
CAWRRRTGQETQYF
TGTGCCTGGAGGCGCAGAACAGGCCAAGAGACCCAGTACTTC
>TRBJ2-7|-|TRBD2|TRBV3-1
CASSQDGLLGRTYEQYF
TGTGCCAGCAGCCAAGACGGGTTGCTCGGGAGGACCTACGAGCAGTACTTC
>TRBJ2-4|-|TRBD2|TRBV4-2
CASSQERLAGGNIQYF
TGTGCCAGCAGCCAAGAGAGACTAGCGGGAGGAAACATTCAGTACTTC
>TRBJ1-4|few|TRBD1|TRBV3-1
CASSRQGMGTNEKLFF
TGTGCCAGCAGCCGACAGGGAATGGGAACTAATGAAAAACTGTTTTTT
>TRBJ2-1|few|TRBD2|TRBV15
CATSRPTSGISNEQFF
TGTGCCACCAGCAGACCTACTAGCGGGATTTCCAATGAGCAGTTCTTC
>TRBJ1-5|once|-|TRBV20-1
CSAMAGYNQPQHF
TGCAGTGCTATGGCGGGGTACAATCAGCCCCAGCATTTT
>TRBJ2-4|few|-|TRBV27
CASGFRGGDQNIQYF
TGTGCCAGCGGCTTCCGGGGCGGGGATCAAAACATTCAGTACTTC
>TRBJ2-1|-|TRBD2|TRBV20-1
CSASGTSGSSYNEQFF
TGCAGTGCTAGCGGGACTAGCGGGAGCTCCTACAATGAGCAGTTCTTC
>TRBJ1-1|-|-|TRBV29-1
CSVDRGSTEAFF
TGCAGCGTTGACAGGGGTAGCACTGAAGCTTTCTTT
>TRBJ2-1|-|TRBD2|TRBV19
CASRVTSGSYNEQFF
TGTGCCAGTAGGGTAACTAGCGGGAGTTACAATGAGCAGTTCTTC
>TRBJ1-1|-|TRBD1|TRBV7-8
CASSLVWAGGAVDKAFF
TGTGCCAGCAGCTTAGTCTGGGCAGGGGGCGCGGTGGACAAGGCTTTCTTT
>TRBJ2-4|-|-|TRBV18
CASSPLAPGLDIQYF
TGTGCCAGCTCACCACTCGCCCCGGGTTTGGACATTCAGTACTTC
>TRBJ1-2|-|TRBD1|TRBV29-1
CSVEEWALQGAGGYTF
TGCAGCGTTGAAGAATGGGCCTTACAGGGGGCTGGGGGCTACACCTTC
>TRBJ2-2|-|-|TRBV25-1
CASSVNTGELFF
TGTGCCAGCAGTGTAAACACCGGGGAGCTGTTTTTT
>TRBJ2-5|few|-|TRBV20-1
CSAWGGRETQYF
TGCAGTGCTTGGGGGGGGCGGGAGACCCAGTACTTC
>TRBJ2-5|-|TRBD1|TRBV20-1
CSAKEGGAGLETQYF
TGCAGTGCTAAAGAAGGGGGCGCGGGTTTGGAGACCCAGTACTTC
>TRBJ2-1|-|TRBD2|TRBV28
CASRGNGGREQFF
TGTGCCAGCAGGGGAAATGGCGGGAGGGAGCAGTTCTTC
>TRBJ2-1|once|TRBD2|TRBV25-1
CASSGWGLNNEQFF
TGTGCCAGCAGTGGGTGGGGACTAAATAATGAGCAGTTCTTC
>TRBJ1-2|few|TRBD1|TRBV7-2
CASSPPGQGYYGYTF
TGTGCCAGCAGCCCCCCCGGACAGGGGTACTATGGCTACACCTTC
>TRBJ2-3|-|-|TRBV12-3/TRBV12-4
CASGLSASTDTQYF
TGTGCCAGCGGACTGAGCGCCAGCACAGATACGCAGTATTTT
>TRBJ2-5|once|-|TRBV9
CASSVEGRYNEQYF
TGTGCCAGCAGCGTAGAGGGCCGATACAATGAGCAGTACTTC
>TRBJ2-1|few|-|TRBV27
CVGPHLGNEQFF
TGTGTCGGGCCCCACTTAGGCAATGAGCAGTTCTTC
>TRBJ2-1|-|-|TRBV20-1
CSASGRGDNEQFF
TGCAGTGCTAGCGGGAGAGGTGACAATGAGCAGTTCTTC
>TRBJ1-1|few|TRBD1|TRBV27
CASSPQGKNTEAFF
TGTGCCAGCAGCCCACAGGGGAAAAACACTGAAGCTTTCTTT